Listed below are T cell receptor beta chains from one sample, sequenced in a study of blood T cell repertoires in COVID-19. TCRdb's copy holds only in-frame clones and misses some; the assay was immunoSEQ multiplex PCR. The profile covers fewer than 250,000 clones, with more than 75% appearing a single time and 9.5% to 15% taken by the ten largest. Material for sequencing was peripheral blood. The source of these receptors is a woman in her thirties or forties with acute or convalescent COVID-19. Each CDR3 is given with its conserved first and last residue. Fields, in order: clone size, D gene, CDR3 length, V gene, J gene, CDR3 DNA, CDR3 protein. The D gene is left open where the match is weak. Clone size is given for some rows only: seen once, a few or many times, or a class if the clone is expanded.

NA,NA,15,TRBV19,TRBJ2-7,TGTGCCAGTAGTGGCGGAAGGACAGTAACCTACGAGCAGTACTTC,CASSGGRTVTYEQYF
NA,TRBD1,15,TRBV10-3,TRBJ1-6,TGTGCCATCAGTGTGGAAGACAGGGGGAATTCACCCCTCCACTTT,CAISVEDRGNSPLHF
few,TRBD1,14,TRBV19,TRBJ2-7,TGTGCCAGTAGTATCCGGGACAGGCCCTACGAGCAGTACTTC,CASSIRDRPYEQYF
NA,NA,19,TRBV6-6,TRBJ2-2,TGTGCCAGCAGTCCTCTTACCAACTCCCTGCTCGAATTTCCCGGGGAGCTGTTTTTT,CASSPLTNSLLEFPGELFF
NA,TRBD1,15,TRBV19,TRBJ1-2,TGTGCCAGTAGTGTGACAGGGAGGAACCGCTATGGCTACACCTTC,CASSVTGRNRYGYTF
once,NA,11,TRBV19,TRBJ1-4,TGTGCCAGTAGTATAAAGGACTTTCTGTTTTTT,CASSIKDFLFF
NA,TRBD2,17,TRBV24-1,TRBJ2-1,TGTGCCACCAGTGACCTATCACGCGGGAGCCCCAACAATGAGCAGTTCTTC,CATSDLSRGSPNNEQFF
many,NA,11,TRBV29-1,TRBJ1-1,TGCAGCGTCAACAGGATCACTGAAGCTTTCTTT,CSVNRITEAFF
NA,TRBD1,15,TRBV5-6,TRBJ1-5,TGTGCCAGCAGCTTGGGACAGGGCGTCAATCAGCCCCAGCATTTT,CASSLGQGVNQPQHF
NA,TRBD1,15,TRBV7-2,TRBJ2-7,TGTGCCAGCAGCTTGGACAGGGGCCTCTCCTACGAGCAGTACTTC,CASSLDRGLSYEQYF
few,NA,13,TRBV7-6,TRBJ1-1,TGTGCCAGCAGCAGAGCAGTGGGCGCTGAAGCTTTCTTT,CASSRAVGAEAFF
NA,NA,13,TRBV5-1,TRBJ2-3,TGCGCCAGCAGGGCCCCCAGCACAGATACGCAGTATTTT,CASRAPSTDTQYF
NA,TRBD2,18,TRBV7-2,TRBJ2-1,TGTGCCAGCAGCTTAGCTAGCGGGGGGACCTTGAGGTACAATGAGCAGTTCTTC,CASSLASGGTLRYNEQFF
NA,NA,16,TRBV11-3,TRBJ2-2,TGTGCCAGCAGGAAACAGGGTGGGGACAACACCGGGGAGCTGTTTTTT,CASRKQGGDNTGELFF
NA,TRBD1,16,TRBV27,TRBJ2-6,TGTGCCAGCAGTAGGCAGGACAGGGCTGGGGCCAACGTCCTGACTTTC,CASSRQDRAGANVLTF
few,NA,11,TRBV6-4,TRBJ1-2,TGTGCCAGCAAGTCCGGGGATGGCTACACCTTC,CASKSGDGYTF
NA,TRBD1,15,TRBV18,TRBJ2-1,TGTGCCAGCTCACCGCCGGGACAGGGGTACAATGAGCAGTTCTTC,CASSPPGQGYNEQFF
NA,TRBD1,16,TRBV4-1,TRBJ1-4,TGCGCCAGCAGCCAACATACAGGGACAGCTAATGAAAAACTGTTTTTT,CASSQHTGTANEKLFF
NA,NA,15,TRBV12-5,TRBJ1-2,TGTGCTAGTGGTTTGGGGTCCGGGACTGCATATGGCTACACCTTC,CASGLGSGTAYGYTF
NA,NA,16,TRBV14,TRBJ2-2,TGTGCCAGCAGCCAAAGTCTTGGAGCGGCCGCCGGGGAGCTGTTTTTT,CASSQSLGAAAGELFF
NA,TRBD1,13,TRBV19,TRBJ1-2,TGTGCCAGTAGTCCCGACAGGGGAGATGGCTACACCTTC,CASSPDRGDGYTF
NA,TRBD2,15,TRBV2,TRBJ2-3,TGTGCCAGCGGGGGACTAGCGGGAGGGCCAGATACGCAGTATTTT,CASGGLAGGPDTQYF
NA,TRBD1,13,TRBV2,TRBJ1-2,TGTGCCAGCAGTCAACAGGGGAACTATGGCTACACCTTC,CASSQQGNYGYTF
NA,TRBD1,15,TRBV6-1,TRBJ2-4,TGTGCCAGCAGTGAACTTAGGACAGGGAAAAACATTCAGTACTTC,CASSELRTGKNIQYF